The T cell receptor beta chain under discussion was sequenced for a study of long-term antiretroviral therapy in people with HIV. Study-level information: The study's earliest collections predate the 2015 immediate-ART recommendation by about a decade.

Broader study findings: Dominating the repertoire at all time points were the clones that expanded before ART. Controls showed broader CDR3 length ranges than did the HIV repertoires.

Researchers ran immunoSEQ v3.0 at survey level. Samples were sequenced targeting about 35,000-50,000 T-cell genomes each. Some clones are missing from TCRdb's copy, which holds only in-frame ones; the method was immunoSEQ multiplex PCR. The data show around 27,000 clones, with 88% seen just once and approximately 5% held by the top ten. As to this clone: What it recognizes is unknown.

V dropped 2 bases and J dropped 0 bases, with 8 bases sitting between them. Germline CDR1 reads SGHRS; CDR2 reads YFSETQ. There are 15 residues in the CDR3. The sequence was collected from a man between 25 and 39 years old with HIV. This chain connects TRBV5-1 to TRBJ1-4, with unresolved D. The sequencing used unsorted PBMCs, collected about 4.3 years after starting antiretroviral therapy. The CDR3 protein is CASSLLGATNEKLFF. CDR3 coding DNA: TGCGCCAGCAGCTTACTCGGAGCAACTAATGAAAAACTGTTTTTT.